This T cell receptor beta chain was obtained from a study of T cell responses to AZD1222 COVID-19 vaccine. Across the study: Pooling was applied to second doses at about 4 or about 12 weeks. Whole-study findings and limits: Donors in the cohort were predominantly white British and more often female, and clonal diversity was possibly underestimated.

This CDR3 comprises 15 residues. The V gene lost 6 bases and the J gene lost 4 bases, with 18 bases spanning the gap. CDR1 and CDR2 (germline): MNHEY, SMNVEV (reference sequence). Points on this clone: Its antigen is unknown.

Profiling relied on immunoSEQ multiplex PCR, and the TCRdb table lists in-frame clones only, not all of them. The table records about 55,000 clones, about 87% of them present only once. This receptor was taken from an adult in good health. Sample: peripheral blood, taken on day 0 of AZD1222 vaccination. The rearrangement uses TRBV27 and TRBJ1-2, with D possibly TRBD1 on 6 matching bases. CDR3 region: CASRPGQGSTYGYTF. CDR3 nucleotide sequence: TGTGCCAGCAGGCCGGGACAAGGTTCCACCTATGGCTACACCTTC.